This TCR beta chain was retrieved from a study of blood T cell repertoires in COVID-19 (TCRdb year 2020). In the study overall: Samples from collaborators originated in the United States, Italy and Spain and spanned both the acute and convalescent phases of COVID-19. The prospective study material was composed of cDNA or gDNA derived from T cells, B-cell-depleted T cells, or PBMCs. Deeply sampled blood TCRbeta repertoires from subjects exposed to, actively infected with, or recovered from COVID-19 were included in the dataset. The repertoires were made available in a free public database intended to serve as a resource for research on the immune response to SARS-CoV-2. The samples were drawn from two sources: the first 160 participants of the ongoing ImmuneRACE study, and fewer than 1,500 subjects contributed by 6 global collaborators. A de-identified subject ID, COVID-19 status, age in years and sex were almost always included in the sample metadata. Where available, HLA class I and class II types were taken from metadata supplied by the sample provider and were not determined by assay-based typing. Overall results and qualifications from the work: The amount of clinical and demographic metadata varied by source and participant and was provided uncurated.

As to this clone: There is no known antigen for this receptor. No qualities accompany the bases; no much larger clone lies one base away.

Participants in the prospective study were aged about 18 to 89 years, lived in some 24 United States geographic areas, and enrolled through a virtual design. In the prospective study, participants were assigned to cohorts based on the clinical history participants reported in a screening survey and a study questionnaire. Exposed participants had been in contact with someone with a PCR-confirmed or clinician-diagnosed COVID-19 case within 2 weeks of study entry. Each participant in the prospective study had whole blood, serum and a nasopharyngeal or oropharyngeal swab collected by mobile phlebotomists. Participants in the prospective study had the option to provide additional blood draws and questionnaires over a 2-month period. Blood samples from the prospective study were shipped frozen or at room temperature prior to DNA extraction. TCRbeta CDR3 regions were amplified from genomic DNA using the immunoSEQ Assay, a bias-controlled multiplex PCR. As for the authors' bioinformatics: The number of nucleated cells in each sample was estimated by amplification of reference gene primers within the assay. To quantify the absolute abundance of each unique TCRbeta CDR3 rearrangement, sequence reads were collapsed and filtered. Productive Simpson clonality was computed per sample as the square root of Simpson's diversity index over productive rearrangements. TCRdb took over this immuneACCESS table, retaining in-frame rearrangements with V and J assigned. Such tables are incomplete; in checked studies, under half of the missing clones stem from an unresolved V gene, and the remainder is unexplained. The V and J calls and clone size come from that table; D and trimming were worked out from the DNA. This sample holds nearly 300,000 clones; under 90% were observed only once. Of the sample, 2.5% to 3.5% is held by the ten largest clones.

Measured from the cysteine to the phenylalanine, the CDR3 is 14 residues long. The only DNA kept is the CDR3, 42 bases in frame from the first base. The germline V gene (reference sequence) supplies CDR1 LNHDA and CDR2 SQIVND. Clipping removes 4 bases from V and 5 bases from J, with 4 as the unmatched junction base count. Sequences were obtained from PBMCs or T cells enriched from blood (not recorded which). The sequence came from a woman between 50 and 59 years old who had been exposed to COVID-19. The chain is made from TRBV19 and TRBJ1-5, with 8 bases aligning to TRBD1. The nucleotide sequence is given as TGTGCCAGTAGTAGGGGACAGGTCTATCAGCCCCAGCATTTT. Its protein reads: CASSRGQVYQPQHF.